A selection of T cell receptor beta chains follows, all from one sample in a study of T cell responses to AZD1222 COVID-19 vaccine. Produced via immunoSEQ multiplex PCR; TCRdb's table is partial and in-frame only. Its table records around 150,000 clones. The source material was peripheral blood. The receptors stem from an adult in good health. Both conserved end residues are part of each CDR3. Each record gives: D gene, J gene, CDR3 length, V gene, CDR3 protein, CDR3 DNA. D genes are given only for firm matches.

>NA|TRBJ1-2|15|TRBV3-1/TRBV3-2
CASSQGPGTAYGYTF
TGTGCCAGCAGCCAAGGTCCCGGGACGGCCTATGGCTACACCTTC
>NA|TRBJ1-4|13|TRBV18
CASAQGFNEKLFF
TGTGCCAGCGCCCAGGGCTTTAATGAAAAACTGTTTTTT
>NA|TRBJ1-6|18|TRBV7-6
CASSSLDSQSSYNSPLHF
TGTGCCAGCAGCTCTTTGGACAGCCAGAGCTCCTATAATTCACCCCTCCACTTT
>TRBD1|TRBJ1-5|13|TRBV19
CASSSGGERPQHF
TGTGCCAGTAGTTCAGGGGGTGAAAGGCCCCAGCATTTT
>NA|TRBJ2-5|13|TRBV5-1
CASARQDQETQYF
TGCGCCAGCGCGCGCCAGGACCAAGAGACCCAGTACTTC
>TRBD1|TRBJ1-4|15|TRBV7-9
CASSTDRGRNEKLFF
TGTGCCAGCAGCACCGACAGGGGACGGAATGAAAAACTGTTTTTT
>TRBD1|TRBJ1-3|15|TRBV14
CASSPDRGSGNTIYF
TGTGCCAGCAGCCCGGACAGGGGCTCTGGAAACACCATATATTTT
>TRBD1|TRBJ2-7|16|TRBV5-8
CASSPYRGRDSYEQYF
TGTGCCAGCAGCCCTTACAGGGGTCGGGATAGCTACGAGCAGTACTTC
>NA|TRBJ2-5|14|TRBV28
CASSRSGGQETQYF
TGTGCCAGCAGTCGATCCGGGGGGCAGGAGACCCAGTACTTC
>NA|TRBJ1-1|12|TRBV18
CASSPGATEAFF
TGTGCCAGCTCACCCGGCGCCACTGAAGCTTTCTTT
>NA|TRBJ2-2|11|TRBV7-2
CASSLTGELFF
TGTGCCAGCAGCTTAACGGGGGAGCTGTTTTTT
>NA|TRBJ2-7|15|TRBV11-3
CASSLEGGPTYEQYF
TGTGCCAGCAGCTTAGAAGGTGGGCCAACCTACGAGCAGTACTTC
>TRBD2|TRBJ2-2|16|TRBV19
CASRARVAGGPGELFF
TGTGCCAGTAGGGCCCGGGTAGCGGGGGGTCCCGGGGAGCTGTTTTTT
>TRBD1|TRBJ2-7|13|TRBV2
CASRTDRIYEQYF
TGTGCCAGCAGAACGGACAGGATCTACGAGCAGTACTTC